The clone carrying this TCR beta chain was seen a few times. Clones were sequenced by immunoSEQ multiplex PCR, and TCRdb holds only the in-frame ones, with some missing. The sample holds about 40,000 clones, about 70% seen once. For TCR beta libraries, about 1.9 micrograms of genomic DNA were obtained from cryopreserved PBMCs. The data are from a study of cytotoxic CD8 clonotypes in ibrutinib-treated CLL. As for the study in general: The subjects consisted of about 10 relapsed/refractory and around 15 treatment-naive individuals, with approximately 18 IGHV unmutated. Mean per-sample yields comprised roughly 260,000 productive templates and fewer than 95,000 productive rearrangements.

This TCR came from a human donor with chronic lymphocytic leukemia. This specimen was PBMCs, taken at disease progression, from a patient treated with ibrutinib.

For the CDR3, the DNA is TGTGCCAGCAGTGAAGGGCAGGTTAACTATGGCTACACCTTC. Its protein is CASSEGQVNYGYTF. The chain combines TRBV2 with TRBJ1-2, with unresolved D. CDR3 length: 14 amino acids. The V gene's germline CDR1 is SNHLY and CDR2 FYNNEI. V was shortened by 1 base and J by 1 base, with 7 bases between the two germline ends.